A single sample gave rise to the 5 T cell receptor beta chains below, sequenced in a study of blood T cells in healthy people across ages. Together with a sample-barcoded 5' primer, a J-beta primer mix was included in a second PCR lasting roughly 6 to 12 cycles. TCRdb reanalysed the 5' RACE reads using MiXCR and keeps one entry per CDR3 protein. The data hold around 600,000 distinct CDR3 sequences, with roughly 48% observed a single time. Material for sequencing was blood. These receptors all stem from a man older than 75 in good health.

This clonotype was seen at least ten times. The chain combines TRBV6-5 with TRBJ2-1, with 8 bases that match TRBD2. V shed 2 bases, J shed 10 bases, and the junction held 13 bases outside the gene matches. The CDR3 spans 16 residues. Germline CDR1 reads MNHEY; CDR2 reads SVGAGI. The DNA of the CDR3 is TGTGCCAGCAGTTACCAACCAGCGGGAGTAGGTAGCGAGCAGTTCTTC. It is translated as CASSYQPAGVGSEQFF.

This chain connects TRBV7-2 to TRBJ2-7; the match to TRBD2 covers 7 bases. Germline CDR1 and CDR2: SGHTA and FQGNSA. Trimming at V came to 8 bases and at J to 6 bases, leaving 10 bases not matched to a gene. The CDR3 covers 13 residues. The CDR3 region has the DNA TGTGCCAGCGGTACGGGGGGACCTAGCGAGCAGTACTTC. Protein product: CASGTGGPSEQYF.

The chain links TRBV6-5 to TRBJ1-2; D uncertain. This CDR3 region has 16 residues. Germline V gives CDR1 MNHEY, CDR2 SVGAGI. Trimming took 0 bases from V and 0 from J, leaving 11 bases between them. CDR3 DNA: TGTGCCAGCAGTTACTCGTATGGGTTCCCTAACTATGGCTACACCTTC. Its translation: CASSYSYGFPNYGYTF.

Turning to this clonotype: At one of its ends the junction is not consistent with the germline gene, which may arise from a read error. The rearrangement links TRBV27 to TRBJ2-7, with D tentatively TRBD1 or TRBD2 (6 bases each). CDR3 length: 15 amino acids. CDR1 MNHEY and CDR2 SMNVEV come from the germline V gene (reference sequence). CDR3 region: CAGSFSGAQRGEQYF. The CDR3 DNA reads as TGTGCCGGCAGTTTTTCGGGGGCTCAGCGCGGCGAGCAGTACTTC.

The rearrangement uses TRBV10-1 and TRBJ2-3; 7 nucleotides match TRBD1. V gave up 6 bases and J gave up 5 bases; unmatched junction bases: 8. In germline, CDR1 is WNHNN, CDR2 SYGVQD (reference sequence). The CDR3 spans 14 residues. In nucleotides, the CDR3 is TGCGCCAGCAGCAGGACAGGCTTTAGAGATACGCAGTATTTT. Translating gives CASSRTGFRDTQYF.